The source of this TCR beta chain is a study of CD8 T cells in ankylosing spondylitis (dated 2017 in TCRdb). Regarding the research as a whole: T cell receptor beta repertoires were profiled in healthy donors and ankylosing spondylitis patients so that disease-linked TCR variants could be found. Peripheral blood was sampled, and synovial fluid was also collected from ankylosing spondylitis patients. The whole study cohort included under 140 healthy donors and about two dozen ankylosing spondylitis patients.

Instrument on record: Illumina HiSeq 2500. Quantitative 5'-RACE with molecular barcodes was used to prepare TCR beta libraries. The original methods were these. A new computational method, built on a probabilistic model of VDJ rearrangement, was used to identify disease-linked TCR variants. TCRdb cleaned the public reads at Q25 with fastp, built clones with MiXCR and kept in-frame beta chains. Rows are combined by CDR3 protein, so each entry shows the most common genes and DNA. TCRdb assigned the V and J calls; the authors' analysis was not used. The sample table shows about 400,000 distinct CDR3 sequences, and roughly 20% are seen once. Of the sample, about an eighth falls within the top ten clones. This clonotype was seen a few times. It lacks a known antigen. No base quality values were provided; no much bigger clone lies one nucleotide off. CDR1 and CDR2, looked up from the germline V gene, are MNHEY and SVGAGI. The V end loses 2 bases and the J end loses 0 bases, and a stretch of 10 bases separates them. The CDR3 measures 16 amino acids from cysteine to phenylalanine. The retained sequence is limited to the CDR3, 48 bases, with the frame set at the first base.

Here is what the overall study found, with its caveats: The disease-linked clones had a CD8+ phenotype and were found at relatively low frequencies in peripheral blood. Some TCR beta motif variants had previously been reported in synovial fluid and blood of reactive arthritis patients, which suggested common disease-initiation mechanisms. A TCR beta motif of several highly homologous amino acid variants appeared characteristic of blood from ankylosing spondylitis patients. Significant enrichment of the disease-linked clones was reported in matched synovial fluid samples from ankylosing spondylitis patients.

The chain is assembled from TRBV6-5 and TRBJ2-2, and the D gene may be TRBD2, 5 bases matching. The source material was blood, either unsorted or a sorted T cell fraction (not recorded which). The source is a male donor with ankylosing spondylitis or in good health (not recorded which). The DNA sequence is TGTGCCAGCAGTTACAAAGCGGACCCGAACACCGGGGAGCTGTTTTTT. It encodes CASSYKADPNTGELFF.